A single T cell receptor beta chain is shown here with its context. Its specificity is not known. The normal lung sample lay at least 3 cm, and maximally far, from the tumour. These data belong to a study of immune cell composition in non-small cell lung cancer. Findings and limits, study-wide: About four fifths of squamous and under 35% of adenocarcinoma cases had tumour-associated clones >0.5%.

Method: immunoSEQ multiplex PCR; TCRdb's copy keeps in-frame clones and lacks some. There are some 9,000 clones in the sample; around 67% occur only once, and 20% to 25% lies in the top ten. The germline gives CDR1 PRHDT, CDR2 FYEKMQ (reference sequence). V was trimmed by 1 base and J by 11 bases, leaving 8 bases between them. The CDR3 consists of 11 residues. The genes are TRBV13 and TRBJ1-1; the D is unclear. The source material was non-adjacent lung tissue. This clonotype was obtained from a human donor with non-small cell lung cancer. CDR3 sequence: CASSLAEAAFF. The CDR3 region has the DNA TGTGCCAGCAGCTTAGCGGAGGCCGCTTTCTTT.